This TCR beta chain was documented in a study of cytomegalovirus exposure and HLA in healthy donors. Study overall: Findings of an earlier analysis included roughly 110 million unique TCR beta sequences from 180 million or so T cells. The early release's HLA-typed donors yielded approximately 81 million unique TCRs.

The V gene lost 3 bases and the J gene lost 7 bases, with 10 bases spanning the gap. CDR3 length: 14 residues. The germline gives CDR1 SNHLY, CDR2 FYNNEI. The PCR employed 60 Vbeta primers together with 13 Jbeta primers. The protocol was immunoSEQ multiplex PCR, while the TCRdb copy is restricted to in-frame clones and leaves out a portion. This sample has roughly 100,000 clones, with around 84% found just once. The sample comprised PBMCs. The chain links TRBV2 to TRBJ1-6; possible D gene TRBD1, 5 bases. This clonotype was sampled from a man aged 25-45 years in good health and CMV-seronegative. Here the CDR3 reads CASSEAGNNSPLHF. The CDR3 nucleotides read TGTGCCAGCAGTGAGGCAGGGAACAATTCACCCCTCCACTTT.